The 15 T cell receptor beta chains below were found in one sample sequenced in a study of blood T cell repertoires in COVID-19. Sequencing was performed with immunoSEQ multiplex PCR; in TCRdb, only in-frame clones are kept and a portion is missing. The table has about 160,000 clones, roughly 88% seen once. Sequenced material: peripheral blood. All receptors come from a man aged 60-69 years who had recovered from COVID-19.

The CDR3 region has the DNA TGTGCCACCGCGAGGGATGGGACTGAAGCTTTCTTT. This encodes CATARDGTEAFF. The chain couples TRBV12-3 or TRBV12-4 to TRBJ1-1; D is undetermined. The CDR3 has 12 amino acids. V was trimmed by 10 bases and J by 5 bases, leaving 14 bases between them.

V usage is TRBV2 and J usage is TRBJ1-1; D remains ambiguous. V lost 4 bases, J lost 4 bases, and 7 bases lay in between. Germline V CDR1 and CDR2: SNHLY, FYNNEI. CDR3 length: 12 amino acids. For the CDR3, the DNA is TGTGCCAGCAGTGGACATGGCACTGAAGCTTTCTTT. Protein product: CASSGHGTEAFF.

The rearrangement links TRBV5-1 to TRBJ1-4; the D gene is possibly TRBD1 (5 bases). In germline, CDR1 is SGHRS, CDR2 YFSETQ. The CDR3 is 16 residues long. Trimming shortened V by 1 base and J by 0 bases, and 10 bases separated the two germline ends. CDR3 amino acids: CASSLSSGATNEKLFF. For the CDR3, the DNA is TGCGCCAGCAGCTTGTCATCGGGGGCAACTAATGAAAAACTGTTTTTT. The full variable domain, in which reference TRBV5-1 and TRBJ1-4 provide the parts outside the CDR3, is KAGVTQTPRYLIKTRGQQVTLSCSPISGHRSVSWYQQTPGQGLQFLFEYFSETQRNKGNFPGRFSGRQFSNSRSEMNVSTLELGDSALYLCASSLSSGATNEKLFFGSGTQLSVL.

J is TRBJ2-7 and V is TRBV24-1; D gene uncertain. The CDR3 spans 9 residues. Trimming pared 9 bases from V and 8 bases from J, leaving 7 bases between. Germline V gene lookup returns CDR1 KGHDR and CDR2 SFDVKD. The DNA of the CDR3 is TGTGCCACCTATTATCAGCAGTACTTC. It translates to CATYYQQYF.

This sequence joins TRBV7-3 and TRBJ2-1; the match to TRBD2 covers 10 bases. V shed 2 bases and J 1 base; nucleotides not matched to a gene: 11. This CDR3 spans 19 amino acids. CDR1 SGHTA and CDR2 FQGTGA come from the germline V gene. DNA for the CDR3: TGTGCCAGCAGCTTACATAGCGGGGGGACCGCCCTTTCCTACAATGAGCAGTTCTTC. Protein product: CASSLHSGGTALSYNEQFF.

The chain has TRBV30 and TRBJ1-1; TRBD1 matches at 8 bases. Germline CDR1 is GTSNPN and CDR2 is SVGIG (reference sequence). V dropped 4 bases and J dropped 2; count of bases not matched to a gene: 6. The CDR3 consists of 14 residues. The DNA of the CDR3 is TGTGCCTGGACCATAGGACAGGGTAACACTGAAGCTTTCTTT. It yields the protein CAWTIGQGNTEAFF.

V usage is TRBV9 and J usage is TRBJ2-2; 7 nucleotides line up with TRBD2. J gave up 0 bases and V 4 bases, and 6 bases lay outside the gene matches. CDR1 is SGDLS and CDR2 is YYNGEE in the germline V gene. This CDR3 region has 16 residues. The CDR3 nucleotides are TGTGCCAGCAGCCCCCGGGGGGATTCGAACACCGGGGAGCTGTTTTTT. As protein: CASSPRGDSNTGELFF.

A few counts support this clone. CDR3 bases: TGTGCCAGCAATCCACTGTTCACAGATACGCAGTATTTT. Encoded protein: CASNPLFTDTQYF. The J gene is TRBJ2-3, the V gene TRBV2; unclear D gene. Trimming left V 7 bases short and J 2 bases short, with 10 bases between. The CDR3 has 13 amino acids. Germline CDR1 reads SNHLY; CDR2 reads FYNNEI.

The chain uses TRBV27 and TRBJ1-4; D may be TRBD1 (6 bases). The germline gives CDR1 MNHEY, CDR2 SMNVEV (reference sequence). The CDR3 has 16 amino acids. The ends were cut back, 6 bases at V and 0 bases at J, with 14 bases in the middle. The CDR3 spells CASRGRGAPTNEKLFF. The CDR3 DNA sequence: TGTGCCAGCAGGGGCAGGGGCGCCCCAACTAATGAAAAACTGTTTTTT.

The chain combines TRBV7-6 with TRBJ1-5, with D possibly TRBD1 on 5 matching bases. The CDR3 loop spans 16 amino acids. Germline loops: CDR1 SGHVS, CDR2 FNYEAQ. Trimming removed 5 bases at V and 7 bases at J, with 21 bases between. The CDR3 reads CASSISGRGGEQPQHF. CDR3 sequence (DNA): TGTGCCAGCAGCATATCCGGGAGGGGAGGGGAACAGCCCCAGCATTTT.

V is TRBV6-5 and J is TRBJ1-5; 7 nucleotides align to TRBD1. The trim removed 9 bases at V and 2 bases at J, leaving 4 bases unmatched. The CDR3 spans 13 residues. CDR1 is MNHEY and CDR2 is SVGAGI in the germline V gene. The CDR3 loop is CASRGQGNQPQHF. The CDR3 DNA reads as TGTGCCAGTAGAGGACAGGGCAATCAGCCCCAGCATTTT.

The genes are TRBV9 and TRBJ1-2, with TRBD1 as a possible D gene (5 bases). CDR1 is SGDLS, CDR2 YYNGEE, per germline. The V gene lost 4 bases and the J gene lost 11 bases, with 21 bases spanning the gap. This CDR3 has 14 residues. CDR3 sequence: CASSFSGGRGGYTF. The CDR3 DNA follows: TGTGCCAGCAGCTTTTCGGGGGGGAGAGGAGGGTACACCTTC.

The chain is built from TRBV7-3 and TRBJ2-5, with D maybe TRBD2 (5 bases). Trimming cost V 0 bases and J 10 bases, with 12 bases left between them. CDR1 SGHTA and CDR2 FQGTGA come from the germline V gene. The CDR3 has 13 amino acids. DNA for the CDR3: TGTGCCAGCAGCTTAACTCCCGCCCGGGGCCAGTACTTC. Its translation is CASSLTPARGQYF. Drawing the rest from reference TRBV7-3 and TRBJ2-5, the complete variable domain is GAGVSQTPSNKVTEKGKYVELRCDPISGHTALYWYRQSLGQGPEFLIYFQGTGAADDSGLPNDRFFAVRPEGSVSTLKIQRTERGDSAVYLCASSLTPARGQYFGPGTRLLVL.

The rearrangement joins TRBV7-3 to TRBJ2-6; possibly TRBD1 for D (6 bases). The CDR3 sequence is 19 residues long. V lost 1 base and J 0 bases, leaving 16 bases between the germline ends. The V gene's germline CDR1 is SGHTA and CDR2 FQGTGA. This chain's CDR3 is CASSLIGQRSSSGANVLTF. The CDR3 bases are TGTGCCAGCAGCTTAATTGGACAGCGAAGCTCCTCTGGGGCCAACGTCCTGACTTTC.

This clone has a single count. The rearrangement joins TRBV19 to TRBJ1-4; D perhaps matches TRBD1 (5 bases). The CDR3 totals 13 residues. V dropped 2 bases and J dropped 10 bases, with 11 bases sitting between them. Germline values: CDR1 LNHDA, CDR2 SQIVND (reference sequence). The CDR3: CASSIRVQGKLFF. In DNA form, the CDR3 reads TGTGCCAGTAGTATAAGGGTTCAGGGAAAACTGTTTTTT.